Below, 17 T cell receptor beta chains from the same sample are listed, as sequenced in a study of CD8 T cell repertoires and HIV-1 epitope variants. Measured with immunoSEQ multiplex PCR; TCRdb has only the in-frame clones, and not every one. The profile shows approximately 5,000 clones, around 68% of them singletons. Their target antigens are unknown. Sequenced material: cultured CD8+ T cells derived from PBMCs. The source is a male donor with HIV.

The chain joins TRBV19 to TRBJ2-7; D is ambiguous. The germline gives CDR1 LNHDA, CDR2 SQIVND (reference sequence). The CDR3 has 14 amino acids. Deletions cut 9 bases from V and 2 bases from J, with 17 bases between. The CDR3: CASSSDVSAYEQYF. The CDR3 DNA sequence: TGTGCCAGCAGTTCAGATGTCTCGGCCTACGAGCAGTACTTC.

The J gene is TRBJ2-5, the V gene TRBV7-8, with D possibly TRBD1 on 5 matching bases. V was trimmed by 5 bases and J by 7 bases, leaving 17 bases between them. There are 14 residues in the CDR3. Germline assignment: CDR1 SGHVS and CDR2 FQNEAQ. The CDR3 region has the DNA TGTGCCAGCAGCCCAAGACAGTTGACGGGGACCCAGTACTTC. This sequence encodes CASSPRQLTGTQYF. Full variable domain (missing parts from reference TRBV7-8 and TRBJ2-5): GAGVSQSPRYKVAKRGQDVALRCDPISGHVSLFWYQQALGQGPEFLTYFQNEAQLDKSGLPSDRFFAERPEGSVSTLKIQRTQQEDSAVYLCASSPRQLTGTQYFGPGTRLLVL.

This sequence joins TRBV19 and TRBJ2-7; 10 bases line up with TRBD1. CDR1 and CDR2 from the germline V gene are LNHDA and SQIVND (reference sequence). V shed 5 bases and J 3 bases; nucleotides not matched to a gene: 4. CDR3 length: 14 residues. The CDR3 sequence is CASSSDRGRYEQYF. CDR3 sequence (DNA): TGTGCCAGTAGTTCCGACAGGGGGCGCTACGAGCAGTACTTC.

Judged by abundance, this clone is large (0.1 to 1%). As DNA, the CDR3 is TGTGCCAGCAGCGACTCGACAGTTACCTACGAGCAGTACTTC. Translation: CASSDSTVTYEQYF. This chain connects TRBV5-6 to TRBJ2-7, with D possibly TRBD1 on 5 matching bases. The V end was cut by 4 bases, the J end by 2 bases, with 13 bases between. The CDR3 extends over 14 amino acids. Germline V gene sequence: CDR1 SGHDT, CDR2 YYEEEE.

V is TRBV28 and J is TRBJ2-5, with 7 bases lining up with TRBD1. The trim removed 5 bases at V and 4 bases at J, leaving 7 bases unmatched. This CDR3 spans 14 amino acids. Germline values: CDR1 MDHEN, CDR2 SYDVKM. For the CDR3, the DNA is TGTGCCAGCAGTCGGGGACAGCCATCAGAGACCCAGTACTTC. Encoded protein: CASSRGQPSETQYF.

This chain's CDR3 is CASSRQDPGELFF. In DNA, the CDR3 is TGTGCCAGCAGTAGGCAGGACCCCGGGGAGCTGTTTTTT. The chain couples TRBV27 to TRBJ2-2, with D hard to call. Germline CDR1 reads MNHEY; CDR2 reads SMNVEV (reference sequence). With 5 bases removed from V and 6 bases from J, the gap between germline ends came to 10 bases. The CDR3 loop spans 13 amino acids.

For this clone: Distinct nucleotide sequences in the sample also encode this CDR3. The chain combines TRBV5-6 with TRBJ2-7; a possible D gene is TRBD1 (6 bases). Germline CDR1 and CDR2: SGHDT and YYEEEE. The ends were cut back, 4 bases at V and 3 bases at J, with 11 bases in the middle. The CDR3 sequence is 13 residues long. The CDR3 DNA reads as TGTGCCAGCAGCGTGACAGGTTTCTACGAGCAGTACTTC. Its translation is CASSVTGFYEQYF.

This chain connects TRBV15 to TRBJ2-3, with D possibly matching TRBD2 (6 bases). CDR1 and CDR2 from the germline V gene are LNHNV and YYDKDF (reference sequence). The CDR3 runs to 14 residues. Trimming left V 9 bases short and J 2 bases short, with 15 bases between. The CDR3 sequence: CATSDGSNTDTQYF. The CDR3 nucleotides are TGTGCCACTTCTGACGGGAGTAACACAGATACGCAGTATTTT.

The rearrangement joins TRBV4-1 to TRBJ2-7; D remains unclear. The CDR3 sequence is 14 residues long. Looked up from germline, CDR1 is MGHRA and CDR2 is YSYEKL. Deletions cut 1 base from V and 0 bases from J, with 7 bases between. This chain's CDR3 is CASSQAKYSYEQYF. The CDR3 DNA reads TGCGCCAGCAGCCAAGCAAAGTACTCCTACGAGCAGTACTTC.

J is TRBJ1-1 and V is TRBV6-6; D unresolved. The germline V gene has CDR1 MNHNY and CDR2 SVGAGI (reference sequence). V lost 2 bases to trimming and J lost 8 bases, with 15 bases between them. This CDR3 is 14 amino acids long. CDR3 DNA sequence: TGTGCCAGCAGTTACGGGCTAGGCGGGGTCGAAGCTTTCTTT. This encodes CASSYGLGGVEAFF.

The V gene is TRBV6-1, the J gene TRBJ2-7; 7 bases are shared with TRBD1. The V gene's germline CDR1 is MNHNS and CDR2 SASEGT. This CDR3 has 14 amino acids. The V and J ends lost 5 bases and 6 bases, in that order; junction bases with no gene match: 10. CDR3 amino acids: CASSRDRDSGEQYF. CDR3 nucleotides: TGTGCCAGCAGTCGAGACAGGGATTCGGGCGAGCAGTACTTC.

The V and J genes are TRBV13 and TRBJ2-5; D is unclear. Trimming removed 6 bases from V and 0 bases from J, with 11 bases in between. CDR1 PRHDT and CDR2 FYEKMQ come from the germline V gene (reference sequence). The CDR3 contains 14 residues. This chain's CDR3 is CASSPPVNQETQYF. CDR3 in DNA: TGTGCCAGCAGTCCTCCGGTCAACCAAGAGACCCAGTACTTC. Based on the CDR3 plus reference TRBV13 and TRBJ2-5, the full variable domain is AAGVIQSPRHLIKEKRETATLKCYPIPRHDTVYWYQQGPGQDPQFLISFYEKMQSDKGSIPDRFSAQQFSDYHSELNMSSLELGDSALYFCASSPPVNQETQYFGPGTRLLVL.

This clone was seen more than once but under ten times. This chain uses TRBV13 with TRBJ2-3, with TRBD2 matching 13 bases. V shed 0 bases and J 0 bases; nucleotides not matched to a gene: 12. The CDR3 has 21 amino acids. The germline CDR1 and CDR2 sequences are PRHDT and FYEKMQ (reference sequence). DNA of the CDR3: TGTGCCAGCAGCTTAGGACCACTAGGGACTAGCGGGGAATCTAGCACAGATACGCAGTATTTT. It encodes CASSLGPLGTSGESSTDTQYF.

V usage is TRBV28 and J usage is TRBJ2-1, with 8 bases matching TRBD2. The germline gives CDR1 MDHEN, CDR2 SYDVKM. V trimming: 5 bases; J trimming: 5 bases; junction bases outside the gene matches: 5. The CDR3 has 14 amino acids. CDR3 residues: CASSTGLADNEQFF. CDR3 coding DNA: TGTGCCAGCAGTACCGGACTAGCCGACAATGAGCAGTTCTTC. The whole variable domain, filled in from reference TRBV28 and TRBJ2-1, reads DVKVTQSSRYLVKRTGEKVFLECVQDMDHENMFWYRQDPGLGLRLIYFSYDVKMKEKGDIPEGYSVSREKKERFSLILESASTNQTSMYLCASSTGLADNEQFFGPGTRLTVL.

The genes are TRBV2 and TRBJ2-1, with 7 positions matching TRBD2. The CDR3 is 15 residues long. Germline V gives CDR1 SNHLY, CDR2 FYNNEI. V lost 8 bases and J lost 6; bases outside the gene matches: 13. The CDR3 DNA reads TGTGCCAGCTCCTCGAGCGGGGCCCTCTCCAATGAGCAGTTCTTC. This encodes CASSSSGALSNEQFF.

The chain joins TRBV11-1 to TRBJ2-1; D may be TRBD1 (6 bases). Trimming shortened V by 0 bases and J by 3 bases, and 9 bases separated the two germline ends. CDR1 is SGHAT, CDR2 FQDESV, per germline (reference sequence). This CDR3 is built from 15 residues. CDR3 region: CASSLAGQSYNEQFF. For the CDR3, the DNA is TGTGCCAGCAGCTTAGCCGGACAGAGCTACAATGAGCAGTTCTTC. Full variable domain (remainder filled in from reference TRBV11-1 and TRBJ2-1): EAEVAQSPRYKITEKSQAVAFWCDPISGHATLYWYRQILGQGPELLVQFQDESVVDDSQLPKDRFSAERLKGVDSTLKIQPAELGDSAMYLCASSLAGQSYNEQFFGPGTRLTVL.

The table lists this clone with a few counts. DNA of the CDR3: TGTGCCATCAGTGAGCGCTTATACAATGAGCAGTTCTTC. Protein: CAISERLYNEQFF. This chain joins TRBV10-3 and TRBJ2-1; D unresolved. The CDR3 sequence is 13 residues long. The V end lost 2 bases, the J end lost 4 bases, and 6 bases lay between the germline ends. From germline, CDR1 is ENHRY and CDR2 SYGVKD.